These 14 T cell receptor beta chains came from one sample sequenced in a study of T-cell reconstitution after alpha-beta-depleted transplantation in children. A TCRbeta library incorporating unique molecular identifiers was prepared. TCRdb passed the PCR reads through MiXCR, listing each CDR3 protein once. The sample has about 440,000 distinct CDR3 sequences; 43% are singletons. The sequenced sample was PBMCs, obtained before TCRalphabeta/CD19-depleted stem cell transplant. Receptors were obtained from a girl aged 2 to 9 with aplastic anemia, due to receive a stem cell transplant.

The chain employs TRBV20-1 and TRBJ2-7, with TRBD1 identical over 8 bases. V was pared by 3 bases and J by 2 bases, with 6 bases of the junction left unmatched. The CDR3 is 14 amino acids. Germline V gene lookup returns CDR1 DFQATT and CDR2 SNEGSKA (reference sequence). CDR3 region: CSARPDRVAYEQYF. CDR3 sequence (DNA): TGCAGTGCTAGGCCGGACAGGGTTGCCTACGAGCAGTACTTC.

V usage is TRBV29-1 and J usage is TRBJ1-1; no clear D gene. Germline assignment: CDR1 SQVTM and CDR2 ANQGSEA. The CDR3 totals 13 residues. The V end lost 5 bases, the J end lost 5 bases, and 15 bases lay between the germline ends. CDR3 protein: CSVWSGDKTEAFF. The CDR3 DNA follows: TGCAGCGTTTGGTCCGGGGATAAGACTGAAGCTTTCTTT.

In nucleotides, the CDR3 is TGCGCCAGCACCCTGGGGGGGTCAGAGACTGGAAACACCATATATTTT. This encodes CASTLGGSETGNTIYF. The chain recombines TRBV5-1 with TRBJ1-3; D may be TRBD1 (5 bases). The germline V and J ends were trimmed by 6 bases and 2 bases, with 18 bases remaining between them. The CDR3 covers 16 residues. In germline, CDR1 is SGHRS, CDR2 YFSETQ. Full variable domain (outside the CDR3, taken from reference TRBV5-1 and TRBJ1-3): KAGVTQTPRYLIKTRGQQVTLSCSPISGHRSVSWYQQTPGQGLQFLFEYFSETQRNKGNFPGRFSGRQFSNSRSEMNVSTLELGDSALYLCASTLGGSETGNTIYFGEGSWLTVV.

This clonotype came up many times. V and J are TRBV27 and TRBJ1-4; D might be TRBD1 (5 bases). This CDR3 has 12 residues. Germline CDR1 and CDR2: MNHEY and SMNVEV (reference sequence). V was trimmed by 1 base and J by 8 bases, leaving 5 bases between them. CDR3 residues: CASSLWGEKLFF. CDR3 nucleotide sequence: TGTGCCAGCAGTTTATGGGGCGAAAAACTGTTTTTT.

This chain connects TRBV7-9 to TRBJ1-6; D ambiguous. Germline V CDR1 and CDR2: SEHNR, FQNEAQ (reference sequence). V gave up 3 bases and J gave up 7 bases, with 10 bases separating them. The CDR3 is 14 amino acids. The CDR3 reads CASSFGGNNSPLHF. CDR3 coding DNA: TGTGCCAGCAGCTTCGGAGGTAACAATTCACCCCTCCACTTT.

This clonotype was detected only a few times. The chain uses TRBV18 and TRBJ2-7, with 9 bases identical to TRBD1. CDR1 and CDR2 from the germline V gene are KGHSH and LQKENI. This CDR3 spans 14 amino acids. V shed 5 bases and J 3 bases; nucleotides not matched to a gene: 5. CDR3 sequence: CASSRTGEDYEQYF. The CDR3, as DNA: TGTGCCAGCTCAAGGACAGGGGAGGACTACGAGCAGTACTTC.

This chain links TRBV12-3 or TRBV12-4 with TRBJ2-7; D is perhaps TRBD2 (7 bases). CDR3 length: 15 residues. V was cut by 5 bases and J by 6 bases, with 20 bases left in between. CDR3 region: CASSRVGGGPGEQYF. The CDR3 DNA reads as TGTGCCAGCAGTCGAGTAGGGGGAGGGCCGGGCGAGCAGTACTTC.

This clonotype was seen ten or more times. CDR3 amino acids: CASSLSGRGVGETQYF. The DNA for the CDR3 is TGTGCCAGCAGCCTAAGCGGGAGAGGGGTCGGAGAGACCCAGTACTTC. V and J are TRBV7-9 and TRBJ2-5; TRBD2 matches 8 bases. CDR3 length equals 16 residues. Germline CDR1 SEHNR, CDR2 FQNEAQ (reference sequence). Trimming at V came to 5 bases and at J to 4 bases, leaving 12 bases not matched to a gene.

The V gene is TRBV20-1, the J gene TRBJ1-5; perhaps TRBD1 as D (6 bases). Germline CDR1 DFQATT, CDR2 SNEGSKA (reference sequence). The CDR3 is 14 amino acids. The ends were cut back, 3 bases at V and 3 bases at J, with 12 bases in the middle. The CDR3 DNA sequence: TGCAGTGCTAGCTTGGGACACGCCAATCAGCCCCAGCATTTT. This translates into CSASLGHANQPQHF.

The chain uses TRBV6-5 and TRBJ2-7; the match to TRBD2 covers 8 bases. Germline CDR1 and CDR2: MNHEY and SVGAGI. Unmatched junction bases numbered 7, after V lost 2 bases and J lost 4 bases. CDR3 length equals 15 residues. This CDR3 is CASSYGGGHTYEQYF. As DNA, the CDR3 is TGTGCCAGCAGTTACGGCGGGGGGCACACTTACGAGCAGTACTTC.

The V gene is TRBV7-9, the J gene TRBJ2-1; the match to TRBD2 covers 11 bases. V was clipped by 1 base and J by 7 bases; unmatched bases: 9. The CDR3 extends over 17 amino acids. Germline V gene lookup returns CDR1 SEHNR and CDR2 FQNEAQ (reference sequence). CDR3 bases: TGTGCCAGCAGCTTAGGCTTGACTAGCGGGATCCCAAATGAGCAGTTCTTC. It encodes CASSLGLTSGIPNEQFF.

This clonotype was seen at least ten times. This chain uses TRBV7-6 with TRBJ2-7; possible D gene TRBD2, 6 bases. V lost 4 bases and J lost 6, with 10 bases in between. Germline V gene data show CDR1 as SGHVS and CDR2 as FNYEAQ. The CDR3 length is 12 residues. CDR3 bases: TGTGCCAGCAGCTCTCTAGCGAGCGAGCAGTACTTC. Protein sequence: CASSSLASEQYF.

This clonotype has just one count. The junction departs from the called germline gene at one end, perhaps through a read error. CDR3 protein: CACSLVSGSSREQYF. In DNA form, the CDR3 reads TGTGCCTGCAGCTTAGTAAGCGGGAGTTCGCGCGAGCAGTACTTC. This chain links TRBV7-9 with TRBJ2-7; 8 nucleotides match TRBD2. The CDR3 runs to 15 residues. The V gene's germline CDR1 is SEHNR and CDR2 FQNEAQ (reference sequence). The whole variable domain, remainder taken from reference TRBV7-9 and TRBJ2-7, is DTGVSQNPRHKITKRGQNVTFRCDPISEHNRLYWYRQTLGQGPEFLTYFQNEAQLEKSRLLSDRFSAERPKGSFSTLEIQRTEQGDSAMYLCACSLVSGSSREQYFGPGTRLTVT.

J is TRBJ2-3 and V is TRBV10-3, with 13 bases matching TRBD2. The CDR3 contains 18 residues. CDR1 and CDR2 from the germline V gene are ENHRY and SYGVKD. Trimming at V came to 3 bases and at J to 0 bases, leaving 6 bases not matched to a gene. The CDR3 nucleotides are TGTGCCATCAGTGAAGGGACTAGCGGGATAACTAGCACAGATACGCAGTATTTT. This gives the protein CAISEGTSGITSTDTQYF.